Each of the 28 T cell receptor beta chains below was sequenced from the same sample in a study of breast tumors, draining lymph nodes, adjacent tissues. Samples came from axillary lymph nodes draining the breast cancer. TCRdb re-derived calls from the multiplex PCR reads in MiXCR, one entry per CDR3 protein. This sample has a few hundred thousand distinct CDR3 sequences, with roughly a third found just once. The material sequenced was axillary lymph node tissue. All receptors derive from a female donor with breast cancer. Some clones in this sample may be carry-over from other donors' samples.

This chain links TRBV7-6 with TRBJ2-7, with 10 nucleotides matching TRBD2. Looked up from germline, CDR1 is SGHVS and CDR2 is FNYEAQ. V trimming: 7 bases; J trimming: 0 bases; junction bases outside the gene matches: 6. This CDR3 comprises 15 residues. The CDR3 nucleotides are TGTGCCAGCAAGGCTAGCGGGGGCGACTCCTACGAGCAGTACTTC. The encoded protein is CASKASGGDSYEQYF.

This clonotype was counted ten times or more. The chain carries TRBV14 and TRBJ2-7; the D is unclear. The CDR3 is 12 amino acids. The ends were cut back, 0 bases at V and 6 bases at J, with 6 bases in the middle. Germline V lookup: CDR1 SGHDN, CDR2 FVKESK. Here the CDR3 reads CASSQEVSEQYF. The CDR3 DNA reads TGTGCCAGCAGCCAAGAAGTGTCCGAGCAGTACTTC.

This clonotype occurred many times. This chain links TRBV20-1 with TRBJ2-1, with TRBD2 matching over 13 bases. Trimming removed 0 bases from V and 6 bases from J; junction bases left unmatched: 2. The CDR3 has 15 amino acids. Germline-derived CDR1 and CDR2 are DFQATT and SNEGSKA (reference sequence). CDR3 in DNA: TGCAGTGCTAGAGATAGGACTAGCGGGAGCAATGAGCAGTTCTTC. Its translation is CSARDRTSGSNEQFF.

About this clonotype: This may come from a read error, since a much larger clone is one base off. The CDR3 nucleotides read TGCAGTGCCACCGAGAGAGATACGCAGTCTTTT. Its translation: CSATERDTQSF. This chain uses TRBV20-1 with TRBJ2-3, with D unresolved. Germline V gene data show CDR1 as DFQATT and CDR2 as SNEGSKA (reference sequence). This CDR3 comprises 11 residues.

This chain connects TRBV20-1 to TRBJ2-4, with a tentative D call TRBD2 (6 bases). The V end was cut by 6 bases, the J end by 1 base, with 16 bases between. Germline CDR1 DFQATT, CDR2 SNEGSKA (reference sequence). The CDR3 covers 15 residues. The CDR3 nucleotides read TGCAGTGCCACTCCTCCCGCGGGGGCCAAAAACATTCAGTACTTC. Translated, it gives CSATPPAGAKNIQYF.

V usage is TRBV25-1 and J usage is TRBJ2-5, with a weak D call TRBD1 (6 bases). V lost 8 bases and J lost 5, with 18 bases in between. Germline CDR1 MGHDK, CDR2 SYGVNS. The CDR3 loop spans 14 amino acids. Written as DNA, the CDR3 is TGTGCCAGCCTCAACCGCAGGGGTTTGGAGACCCAGTACTTC. Amino acids: CASLNRRGLETQYF.

Concerning this clonotype itself: A much more abundant neighbour one base away suggests this may be a read error. The chain uses TRBV5-5 and TRBJ2-2; no clear D. The CDR3 loop spans 16 amino acids. V was clipped by 3 bases and J by 4 bases, with 16 bases between them. Germline-derived CDR1 and CDR2 are SGHKS and YYEKEE (reference sequence). CDR3 region: CASSSAVPRSTGELFF. The CDR3 DNA follows: TGTGCCAGCAGCTCCGCGGTCCCGCGGAGCACCGGGGAGCTGTTTTTT.

At least ten counts were recorded for this clonotype. The J gene is TRBJ2-7, the V gene TRBV6-5; weak D call: TRBD1 (6 bases). Germline CDR1 and CDR2: MNHEY and SVGAGI. Trimming pared 7 bases from V and 1 base from J, leaving 14 bases between. The CDR3 extends over 14 amino acids. CDR3 sequence: CASTARQASYEQYF. CDR3 nucleotides: TGTGCCAGCACAGCAAGACAGGCGTCCTACGAGCAGTACTTC.

In the case of this clonotype: A much larger clone sits a single nucleotide away, making a read error possible. The chain carries TRBV14 and TRBJ2-5; D is unclear. CDR1 is SGHDN and CDR2 is FVKESK in the germline V gene. The CDR3 has 14 residues. The CDR3 DNA reads TGTGCCAGCAGCCAAGGTGGTAGAGGAGAGGCCCAGTCCTTC. The encoded protein is CASSQGGRGEAQSF.

In regard to this clonotype: Because the CDR3 is missing its conserved closing phenylalanine or tryptophan, this is likely a read error. The DNA is omitted, as the CDR3 cannot be located on it reliably, and the CDR3 follows TCRdb's listing. The chain is built from TRBV10-3 and TRBJ1-6. The CDR3 is 8 amino acids long, termini counted. From germline, CDR1 is ENHRY and CDR2 SYGVKD. CDR3 in amino acids: CASSLWTS.

In its sample, this clonotype was seen many times. The genes are TRBV30 and TRBJ1-3; D call uncertain. The germline V and J ends were trimmed by 4 bases and 2 bases, with 15 bases remaining between them. This CDR3 region has 15 residues. Germline V gene data show CDR1 as GTSNPN and CDR2 as SVGIG (reference sequence). The CDR3 region has the DNA TGTGCCTGGACACAAGGGCCTTGGACTGGAAACACCATATATTTT. Translating it yields CAWTQGPWTGNTIYF.

This clonotype appeared once. The chain recombines TRBV24-1 with TRBJ2-5; 7 bases match TRBD1. This CDR3 contains 14 residues. With 5 bases clipped from V and 3 bases from J, the junction kept 5 bases outside the gene matches. Germline CDR1 reads KGHDR; CDR2 reads SFDVKD. The CDR3 DNA reads TGTGCCACCAGTGGGGGGCAGGGGGAAGAGACCCAGTACTTC. It encodes CATSGGQGEETQYF.

The chain is built from TRBV5-6 and TRBJ2-1; 8 nucleotides align to TRBD2. J was trimmed by 2 bases and V by 1 base; bases with no gene match: 5. Germline-derived CDR1 and CDR2 are SGHDT and YYEEEE. This CDR3 is built from 16 residues. The CDR3 DNA reads TGTGCCAGCAGCTTGACTAGCGGTTGGGCCTACAATGAGCAGTTCTTC. Translation gives CASSLTSGWAYNEQFF.

The V gene is TRBV24-1, the J gene TRBJ2-7, with 8 bases that match TRBD2. CDR3 length equals 15 residues. V was pared by 0 bases and J by 5 bases, with 5 bases of the junction left unmatched. The germline V gene has CDR1 KGHDR and CDR2 SFDVKD. The CDR3 sequence: CATSDLLAGLDEQYF. The CDR3 DNA sequence: TGTGCCACCAGTGATTTGCTAGCGGGCCTAGACGAGCAGTACTTC.

The chain couples TRBV11-2 to TRBJ2-3; TRBD2 agrees at 7 bases. CDR1 and CDR2 from the germline V gene are SGHAT and FQNNGV. V trimming: 2 bases; J trimming: 2 bases; junction bases outside the gene matches: 1. The CDR3 runs to 14 residues. The CDR3 protein is CASSLRGDTDTQYF. As DNA, the CDR3 is TGTGCCAGCAGCTTACGGGGGGACACAGATACGCAGTATTTT. Drawing the rest from reference TRBV11-2 and TRBJ2-3, the complete variable domain is EAGVAQSPRYKIIEKRQSVAFWCNPISGHATLYWYQQILGQGPKLLIQFQNNGVVDDSQLPKDRFSAERLKGVDSTLKIQPAKLEDSAVYLCASSLRGDTDTQYFGPGTRLTVL.

This clonotype occurred many times. The chain recombines TRBV11-2 with TRBJ2-3; 11 positions match TRBD2. The germline gives CDR1 SGHAT, CDR2 FQNNGV. The CDR3 is made up of 16 amino acids. V lost 6 bases and J lost 0; bases outside the gene matches: 5. CDR3 in DNA: TGTGCCAGCAGGCCCGGGACTAGCGGCAGCACAGATACGCAGTATTTT. Translating it yields CASRPGTSGSTDTQYF.

On this clonotype itself: A much larger clone sits a single nucleotide away, making a read error possible. The chain combines TRBV7-3 with TRBJ2-2, with D perhaps TRBD1 (5 bases). Trimming removed 3 bases from V and 6 bases from J, with 8 bases in between. The germline V gene encodes CDR1 SGHTA and CDR2 FQGTGA. CDR3 length: 13 amino acids. The CDR3 DNA reads as TGTGCCAGCAGCTTTGCAGGGTCCGGGGAGCTGTTTTTT. This gives the protein CASSFAGSGELFF. The full variable domain, rest sourced from reference TRBV7-3 and TRBJ2-2, is GAGVSQTPSNKVTEKGKYVELRCDPISGHTALYWYRQSLGQGPEFLIYFQGTGAADDSGLPNDRFFAVRPEGSVSTLKIQRTERGDSAVYLCASSFAGSGELFFGEGSRLTVL.

This clonotype was found many times. V is TRBV7-8 and J is TRBJ2-3, with 8 nucleotides matching TRBD1. This CDR3 has 14 amino acids. Germline lookup yields CDR1 SGHVS and CDR2 FQNEAQ. J lost 2 bases, V lost 6 bases, and 4 bases had no gene match. CDR3 nucleotides: TGTGCCAGCAGTTGGGACAGGCCCACAGATACGCAGTATTTT. This translates into CASSWDRPTDTQYF.

This clonotype has a count of ten or more. The rearrangement joins TRBV7-2 to TRBJ2-7, with 9 nucleotides matching TRBD1. J lost 8 bases, V lost 1 base, and 12 bases had no gene match. This CDR3 has 16 amino acids. Germline V CDR1 and CDR2: SGHTA, FQGNSA. For the CDR3, the DNA is TGTGCCAGCAGCTTAGAGGTAACAGGGGGCGCGAGCAAGCAGTACTTC. The encoded protein is CASSLEVTGGASKQYF.

The genes are TRBV5-1 and TRBJ2-3, with 12 bases that match TRBD2. V shed 4 bases, J shed 1 base, and the junction held 10 bases outside the gene matches. Looked up from germline, CDR1 is SGHRS and CDR2 is YFSETQ. The CDR3 consists of 18 residues. The CDR3 region is CASSQTILAGGCTDTQYF. The CDR3 DNA reads as TGCGCCAGCAGCCAAACAATACTAGCGGGGGGATGCACAGATACGCAGTATTTT. Together with reference TRBV5-1 and TRBJ2-3, the CDR3 gives the full variable domain: KAGVTQTPRYLIKTRGQQVTLSCSPISGHRSVSWYQQTPGQGLQFLFEYFSETQRNKGNFPGRFSGRQFSNSRSEMNVSTLELGDSALYLCASSQTILAGGCTDTQYFGPGTRLTVL.

J is TRBJ1-6 and V is TRBV12-3 or TRBV12-4; weak D call: TRBD1 (6 bases). The CDR3 consists of 11 residues. V was shortened by 7 bases and J by 17 bases, with 15 bases between the two germline ends. The chain's CDR3 is CASKSRGAFHF. DNA for the CDR3: TGTGCCAGCAAGAGTCGGGGGGCCTTCCACTTT.

This clonotype showed up many times. The V gene is TRBV20-1, the J gene TRBJ2-2; maybe TRBD1 (5 bases). V was shortened by 4 bases and J by 1 base, with 10 bases between the two germline ends. There are 14 residues in the CDR3. Germline V CDR1 and CDR2: DFQATT, SNEGSKA (reference sequence). DNA for the CDR3: TGCAGTGCTATTGGGGCGCGGAACACCGGGGAGCTGTTTTTT. It yields the protein CSAIGARNTGELFF.

This clonotype showed up just a few times. A much larger clone differs by one base, so this may be a read error. The chain links TRBV7-9 to TRBJ2-1; the match to TRBD1 covers 7 bases. CDR1 and CDR2 from the germline V gene are SEHNR and FQNEAQ (reference sequence). This CDR3 has 15 residues. The CDR3 DNA sequence: TGTGCCAGCAGCTTAGGACAGGGTCAATACAATGAGCAGCTCTTC. Amino acid sequence: CASSLGQGQYNEQLF.

This clonotype has a count of ten or more. The rearrangement uses TRBV18 and TRBJ2-3; D tentatively reads TRBD1 or TRBD2 (5 bases each). Germline lookup yields CDR1 KGHSH and CDR2 LQKENI. The V and J ends lost 7 bases and 0 bases respectively, with 11 bases between them. The CDR3 spans 14 residues. For the CDR3, the DNA is TGTGCCAGCTACCGAGGGGTAAGCACAGATACGCAGTATTTT. Encoded protein: CASYRGVSTDTQYF.

This clonotype was counted ten times or more. This sequence joins TRBV15 and TRBJ1-4; a weak D match, TRBD1 (6 bases). The ends were cut back, 2 bases at V and 5 bases at J, with 12 bases in the middle. The CDR3 has 15 residues. Germline V lookup: CDR1 LNHNV, CDR2 YYDKDF (reference sequence). The CDR3 region is CATSRSGQRNEKLFF. The CDR3 nucleotides read TGTGCCACCAGCAGATCCGGACAGAGGAATGAAAAACTGTTTTTT.

Regarding this clonotype: This may be a read error: a much more frequent sequence differs by one nucleotide. J is TRBJ2-2 and V is TRBV19; the match to TRBD2 covers 9 bases. With 7 bases clipped from V and 5 bases from J, the junction kept 11 bases outside the gene matches. The CDR3 is 16 residues long. CDR1 is LNHDA, CDR2 SQIVND, per germline (reference sequence). The CDR3 region is CASIGLARGLTGELFF. For the CDR3, the DNA is TGTGCCAGTATCGGACTAGCGAGGGGGCTTACCGGGGAGCTGTTTTTT.

The V call is TRBV2, the J call TRBJ1-4; 10 bases agree with TRBD1. This CDR3 contains 15 residues. CDR1 is SNHLY, CDR2 FYNNEI, per germline. V was pared by 3 bases and J by 7 bases, with 5 bases of the junction left unmatched. The CDR3 spells CASSEWDRGGEKLFF. The CDR3 nucleotides are TGTGCCAGCAGTGAGTGGGACAGGGGAGGTGAAAAACTGTTTTTT.

The genes are TRBV12-3 or TRBV12-4 and TRBJ2-3, with D tentatively TRBD2 (5 bases). The CDR3 sequence is 14 residues long. V was pared by 6 bases and J by 0 bases, with 10 bases between. CDR3 DNA sequence: TGTGCCAGCAGCTTCGACTATAGCACAGATACGCAGTATTTT. This sequence encodes CASSFDYSTDTQYF.